The 31 T cell receptor beta chains in this list originate from one sample, sequenced in a study of response to subunit inactivated influenza vaccine. MiXCR, applied by TCRdb to the RT-PCR reads, yields one record per CDR3 protein. Among about 650,000 distinct CDR3 sequences listed, 15% to 19% were seen once. The sample consisted of PBMCs from blood, taken about 13 days after vaccination. These TCRs come from a man aged 50 to 60 who received an inactivated influenza vaccine.

The V gene is TRBV4-3, the J gene TRBJ1-5, with a tentative D call TRBD1 (6 bases). V gave up 2 bases and J gave up 2 bases, with 10 bases separating them. The CDR3 has 15 residues. CDR1 and CDR2 from the germline V gene are LGHNA and YSLEER. In nucleotides, the CDR3 is TGCGCCAGCAGCCAAAACAGGGTTGGCAATCAGCCCCAGCATTTT. Translating it yields CASSQNRVGNQPQHF.

The chain links TRBV15 to TRBJ2-5; 8 bases match TRBD1. Germline V gene data show CDR1 as LNHNV and CDR2 as YYDKDF (reference sequence). This CDR3 contains 14 residues. V lost 2 bases to trimming and J lost 5 bases; unmatched junction nucleotides: 4. The CDR3 spells CATSRLTGEETQYF. In nucleotides, the CDR3 is TGTGCCACCAGCAGACTGACAGGGGAGGAGACCCAGTACTTC.

This clonotype was detected a few times. The rearrangement uses TRBV6-1 and TRBJ2-7; 7 bases map to TRBD1. The CDR3 loop spans 13 amino acids. V lost 6 bases to trimming and J lost 3 bases; unmatched junction nucleotides: 5. CDR1 and CDR2 (germline): MNHNS, SASEGT. DNA for the CDR3: TGTGCCAGCAGATCGGGACAGAGCTACGAGCAGTACTTC. Encoded protein: CASRSGQSYEQYF.

The chain has TRBV5-1 and TRBJ1-6; D is perhaps TRBD1 (5 bases). This CDR3 has 13 residues. Germline CDR1 and CDR2: SGHRS and YFSETQ. Deletions cut 0 bases from V and 13 bases from J, with 11 bases between. The chain's CDR3 is CASSLERGWPLHF. CDR3 coding DNA: TGCGCCAGCAGCTTGGAGAGGGGATGGCCCCTCCACTTT.

This clonotype was counted only a few times. This chain joins TRBV30 and TRBJ2-1; possibly TRBD2 for D (6 bases). This CDR3 region has 13 residues. Germline assignment: CDR1 GTSNPN and CDR2 SVGIG (reference sequence). V was pared by 0 bases and J by 6 bases, with 9 bases between. CDR3 DNA: TGTGCCTGGAGTGTGGGGGGTCCCAATGAGCAGTTCTTC. It translates to CAWSVGGPNEQFF. Drawing the rest from reference TRBV30 and TRBJ2-1, the complete variable domain is SQTIHQWPATLVQPVGSPLSLECTVEGTSNPNLYWYRQAAGRGLQLLFYSVGIGQISSEVPQNLSASRPQDRQFILSSKKLLLSDSGFYLCAWSVGGPNEQFFGPGTRLTVL.

The chain couples TRBV7-3 to TRBJ2-1, with no clear D. V shed 5 bases and J shed 0 bases, with 8 bases lying between them. Per the germline V gene, CDR1 is SGHTA and CDR2 is FQGTGA. CDR3 size: 14 residues. CDR3 sequence: CASSRDNSYNEQFF. CDR3 nucleotide sequence: TGTGCCAGCAGCCGAGACAACTCCTACAATGAGCAGTTCTTC.

The chain employs TRBV6-2 or TRBV6-3 and TRBJ1-4; D not resolved. V gave up 2 bases and J gave up 8 bases, with 9 bases separating them. This CDR3 is 13 amino acids long. Looked up from germline, CDR1 is MNHEY and CDR2 is SVGEGT. CDR3 DNA: TGTGCCAGCAGTTACACCCTGGGAGAAAAACTGTTTTTT. Translation gives CASSYTLGEKLFF.

This clonotype has a count of ten or more. The chain recombines TRBV7-2 with TRBJ2-5, with 8 bases identical to TRBD2. CDR3 length equals 13 residues. Germline V CDR1 and CDR2: SGHTA, FQGNSA. V trimming: 6 bases; J trimming: 3 bases; junction bases outside the gene matches: 3. For the CDR3, the DNA is TGTGCCAGCAGTCGGGGGGGGAAAGAGACCCAGTACTTC. This gives the protein CASSRGGKETQYF.

This clonotype turned up a few times. V and J are TRBV3-1 and TRBJ2-7, with D uncertain. Trimming cost V 4 bases and J 4 bases, with 20 bases left between them. The CDR3 covers 16 residues. Germline V gives CDR1 LGHDT, CDR2 YNNKEL (reference sequence). The DNA for the CDR3 is TGTGCCAGCAGCCCGGCCCCCCCTAGGGCTGGTTACGAGCAGTACTTC. This sequence encodes CASSPAPPRAGYEQYF.

This clonotype was counted many times. In DNA form, the CDR3 reads TGCGCCAGCAGCCTACAGGGGGTTCGGACATACAATGAGCAGTTCTTC. This gives the protein CASSLQGVRTYNEQFF. This sequence joins TRBV5-1 and TRBJ2-1, with 8 positions matching TRBD1. From germline, CDR1 is SGHRS and CDR2 YFSETQ. Germline trimming cut 4 bases from V and 4 bases from J; bases unmatched to any gene: 10. The CDR3 has 16 residues.

The V call is TRBV20-1, the J call TRBJ1-1, with 7 bases lining up with TRBD1. The CDR3 consists of 13 residues. V gave up 7 bases and J gave up 4 bases; unmatched junction bases: 9. Germline V gives CDR1 DFQATT, CDR2 SNEGSKA (reference sequence). As DNA, the CDR3 is TGCAGTGTCGTAGGGGAGGGGGCCACTGAAGCTTTCTTT. Its translation: CSVVGEGATEAFF.

In this sample, this clonotype turned up a few times. The chain has TRBV28 and TRBJ1-5; D remains ambiguous. CDR1 and CDR2 (germline): MDHEN, SYDVKM. This CDR3 has 15 residues. Trimming removed 5 bases from V and 0 bases from J, with 11 bases in between. The DNA for the CDR3 is TGTGCCAGCAGTCCCCTCTCATATAGCAATCAGCCCCAGCATTTT. It translates to CASSPLSYSNQPQHF. Filled out from reference TRBV28 and TRBJ1-5, the complete variable domain reads DVKVTQSSRYLVKRTGEKVFLECVQDMDHENMFWYRQDPGLGLRLIYFSYDVKMKEKGDIPEGYSVSREKKERFSLILESASTNQTSMYLCASSPLSYSNQPQHFGDGTRLSIL.

As for this clonotype: A much larger clone lies a single base off, so this may be a read error. This chain links TRBV5-1 with TRBJ2-1; 8 nucleotides align to TRBD2. CDR3 length equals 15 residues. V was pared by 6 bases and J by 6 bases, with 11 bases of the junction left unmatched. In germline, CDR1 is SGHRS, CDR2 YFSETQ. CDR3 region: CASKGSSGKINEQFF. CDR3 DNA: TGCGCCAGCAAAGGTAGTAGCGGGAAGATCAATGAGCAGTTCTTC. Full variable domain (rest looked up from reference TRBV5-1 and TRBJ2-1): KAGVTQTPRYLIKTRGQQVTLSCSPISGHRSVSWYQQTPGQGLQFLFEYFSETQRNKGNFPGRFSGRQFSNSRSEMNVSTLELGDSALYLCASKGSSGKINEQFFGPGTRLTVL.

The V gene is TRBV6-2 or TRBV6-3, the J gene TRBJ2-1; TRBD2 matches 11 bases. The V segment lost 5 bases and the J segment 0 bases; nucleotides outside the gene matches: 18. CDR1 is MNHEY and CDR2 is SVGEGT in the germline V gene. The length of the CDR3 is 21 residues. CDR3 in amino acids: CASSPGGLAAPQVGSYNEQFF. The CDR3 nucleotides are TGTGCCAGCAGTCCAGGGGGACTAGCGGCCCCCCAGGTGGGCTCCTACAATGAGCAGTTCTTC.

The rearrangement links TRBV6-2 or TRBV6-3 to TRBJ1-1, with D possibly matching TRBD1 (6 bases). CDR3 length: 14 residues. The germline V and J ends were trimmed by 3 bases and 4 bases, with 12 bases remaining between them. Germline values: CDR1 MNHEY, CDR2 SVGEGT. CDR3 amino acids: CASSYQGTGTEAFF. CDR3 coding DNA: TGTGCCAGCAGTTATCAGGGGACGGGCACTGAAGCTTTCTTT.

V is TRBV19 and J is TRBJ2-1; D remains unclear. The CDR3 sequence is 13 residues long. V lost 2 bases and J lost 9, with 11 bases in between. Germline V gives CDR1 LNHDA, CDR2 SQIVND (reference sequence). CDR3 amino acids: CASSIRLVGEQFF. In DNA, the CDR3 is TGTGCCAGTAGTATAAGGCTAGTTGGTGAGCAGTTCTTC. Filled out from reference TRBV19 and TRBJ2-1, the complete variable domain reads DGGITQSPKYLFRKEGQNVTLSCEQNLNHDAMYWYRQDPGQGLRLIYYSQIVNDFQKGDIAEGYSVSREKKESFPLTVTSAQKNPTAFYLCASSIRLVGEQFFGPGTRLTVL.

This clonotype was detected a few times. The chain carries TRBV5-1 and TRBJ2-1, with TRBD2 matching 10 bases. CDR1 is SGHRS, CDR2 YFSETQ, per germline. With 0 bases clipped from V and 3 bases from J, the junction kept 9 bases outside the gene matches. The CDR3 extends over 18 amino acids. The chain's CDR3 is CASSLAIQREGYYNEQFF. CDR3 coding DNA: TGCGCCAGCAGCTTGGCCATACAGCGGGAGGGATACTACAATGAGCAGTTCTTC.

This clonotype was seen many times. The chain joins TRBV12-3 or TRBV12-4 to TRBJ2-7; 7 bases line up with TRBD1. This CDR3 has 11 amino acids. J gave up 3 bases and V 8 bases, and 1 base lay outside the gene matches. The CDR3 loop reads CASRQGYEQYF. The CDR3 bases are TGTGCCAGCCGACAGGGCTACGAGCAGTACTTC.

This clonotype was counted at least ten times. The genes are TRBV5-1 and TRBJ1-4; TRBD1 agrees at 8 bases. Germline V gives CDR1 SGHRS, CDR2 YFSETQ. The V and J ends lost 2 bases and 8 bases, in that order; junction bases with no gene match: 14. The CDR3 has 17 amino acids. This chain's CDR3 is CASSLDRGDPLKEKLFF. In DNA form, the CDR3 reads TGCGCCAGCAGCTTAGACAGGGGAGATCCCCTGAAGGAAAAACTGTTTTTT.

In its sample, this clonotype was seen a few times. This chain joins TRBV5-1 and TRBJ2-7, with TRBD2 matching 7 bases. The J segment lost 6 bases and the V segment lost 0 bases, leaving 9 bases of the junction unmatched. Germline lookup yields CDR1 SGHRS and CDR2 YFSETQ. This CDR3 is 15 amino acids long. The chain's CDR3 is CASSLVEGGPREQYF. In DNA form, the CDR3 reads TGCGCCAGCAGCTTGGTTGAGGGAGGGCCACGCGAGCAGTACTTC.

This clonotype was seen a handful of times. CDR3 protein: CASSGTTDYNEQFF. In DNA, the CDR3 is TGTGCCAGCAGTGGGACTACCGACTACAATGAGCAGTTCTTC. This chain joins TRBV12-3 or TRBV12-4 and TRBJ2-1; 7 nucleotides line up with TRBD2. The J segment lost 3 bases and the V segment lost 5 bases, leaving 4 bases of the junction unmatched. There are 14 residues in the CDR3.

The genes are TRBV15 and TRBJ2-4, with TRBD1 as a possible D gene (5 bases). This CDR3 has 16 amino acids. The germline CDR1 and CDR2 sequences are LNHNV and YYDKDF (reference sequence). Trimming pared 0 bases from V and 0 bases from J, leaving 9 bases between. The CDR3 bases are TGTGCCACCAGCAGAGATTTAGGGGTAGCCAAAAACATTCAGTACTTC. Encoded protein: CATSRDLGVAKNIQYF.

This chain links TRBV9 with TRBJ2-3, with D tentatively TRBD1 or TRBD2 (5 bases each). The CDR3 covers 14 residues. Trimming removed 5 bases from V and 6 bases from J, with 16 bases in between. Germline V gives CDR1 SGDLS, CDR2 YYNGEE. The CDR3: CASSTGRTMDTQYF. The CDR3 DNA reads as TGTGCCAGCAGTACGGGACGAACGATGGATACGCAGTATTTT. Using reference TRBV9 and TRBJ2-3 for the parts outside the CDR3, the full variable domain is DSGVTQTPKHLITATGQRVTLRCSPRSGDLSVYWYQQSLDQGLQFLIQYYNGEERAKGNILERFSAQQFPDLHSELNLSSLELGDSALYFCASSTGRTMDTQYFGPGTRLTVL.

This clonotype has a handful of counts. This chain uses TRBV5-6 with TRBJ2-7, with D tentatively TRBD1 (6 bases). V was shortened by 0 bases and J by 0 bases, with 13 bases between the two germline ends. CDR3 size: 16 residues. Germline CDR1 reads SGHDT; CDR2 reads YYEEEE. For the CDR3, the DNA is TGTGCCAGCAGCTTGGTCGGGACACTGAGCTCCTACGAGCAGTACTTC. As protein: CASSLVGTLSSYEQYF.

Ten or more counts support this clonotype. J is TRBJ2-7 and V is TRBV20-1; 9 positions match TRBD1. The CDR3 extends over 14 amino acids. Germline values: CDR1 DFQATT, CDR2 SNEGSKA (reference sequence). V shed 4 bases and J 2 bases; nucleotides not matched to a gene: 6. CDR3 DNA: TGCAGTGCTACCATAACAGGGGGCCCCTACGAGCAGTACTTC. Translation gives CSATITGGPYEQYF.

This sequence joins TRBV7-2 and TRBJ1-2; D uncertain. Trimming shortened V by 1 base and J by 4 bases, and 13 bases separated the two germline ends. This CDR3 has 15 residues. CDR1 is SGHTA and CDR2 is FQGNSA in the germline V gene. Written as DNA, the CDR3 is TGTGCCAGCAGCTTAGTAGAGGGCTTAAGCTATGGCTACACCTTC. This encodes CASSLVEGLSYGYTF.

There are a few counts of this clonotype. The V and J genes are TRBV30 and TRBJ2-7; D not resolved. The CDR3 runs 12 residues. CDR1 and CDR2 (germline): GTSNPN, SVGIG (reference sequence). The V end was cut by 2 bases, the J end by 8 bases, with 13 bases between. The CDR3 nucleotides are TGTGCCTGGAGTCGAATGGGAACACAGCAGTACTTC. This translates into CAWSRMGTQQYF. The full variable domain, its missing parts supplied by reference TRBV30 and TRBJ2-7, is SQTIHQWPATLVQPVGSPLSLECTVEGTSNPNLYWYRQAAGRGLQLLFYSVGIGQISSEVPQNLSASRPQDRQFILSSKKLLLSDSGFYLCAWSRMGTQQYFGPGTRLTVT.

This clonotype appeared a few times. The chain recombines TRBV9 with TRBJ1-3; no reliable D call. The germline gives CDR1 SGDLS, CDR2 YYNGEE. V shed 7 bases and J shed 9 bases, with 14 bases lying between them. The CDR3 has 12 amino acids. CDR3 sequence reads: CASGDRVGTIYF. The CDR3 bases are TGTGCCAGCGGCGACCGGGTGGGCACCATATATTTT. Variable domain in full (rest from reference TRBV9 and TRBJ1-3): DSGVTQTPKHLITATGQRVTLRCSPRSGDLSVYWYQQSLDQGLQFLIQYYNGEERAKGNILERFSAQQFPDLHSELNLSSLELGDSALYFCASGDRVGTIYFGEGSWLTVV.

This clonotype was picked up a small number of times. V is TRBV4-3 and J is TRBJ2-7; tentative D call: TRBD2 (6 bases). The CDR3 has 15 amino acids. Germline CDR1 and CDR2: LGHNA and YSLEER. V shed 4 bases and J shed 2 bases, with 15 bases lying between them. As DNA, the CDR3 is TGCGCCAGCAGCCCCGGGCGGGACGGACCCTACGAGCAGTACTTC. Translation gives CASSPGRDGPYEQYF.

This sequence joins TRBV4-2 and TRBJ2-5; 11 bases line up with TRBD1. Germline CDR1 is LGHNA and CDR2 is YNFKEQ. V shed 4 bases, J shed 4 bases, and the junction held 8 bases outside the gene matches. The CDR3 length is 16 residues. The CDR3 sequence: CASSRQDRGLGETQYF. The CDR3 DNA is TGTGCCAGCAGCCGTCAGGACAGGGGGCTAGGAGAGACCCAGTACTTC.

This clonotype was seen a few times. This chain uses TRBV4-1 with TRBJ2-1; no firm D call. V lost 0 bases to trimming and J lost 5 bases, with 11 bases between them. Germline CDR1 MGHRA, CDR2 YSYEKL. The CDR3 covers 15 residues. In nucleotides, the CDR3 is TGCGCCAGCAGCCAAGATACGTACCAAAACAATGAGCAGTTCTTC. As protein: CASSQDTYQNNEQFF.